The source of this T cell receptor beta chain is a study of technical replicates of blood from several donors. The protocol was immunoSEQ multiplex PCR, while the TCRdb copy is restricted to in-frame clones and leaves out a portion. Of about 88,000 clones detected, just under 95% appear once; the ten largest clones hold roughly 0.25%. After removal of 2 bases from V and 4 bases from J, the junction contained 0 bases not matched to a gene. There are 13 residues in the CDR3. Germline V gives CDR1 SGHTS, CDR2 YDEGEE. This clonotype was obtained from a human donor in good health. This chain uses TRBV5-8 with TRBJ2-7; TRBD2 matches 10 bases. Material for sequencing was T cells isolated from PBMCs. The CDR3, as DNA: TGTGCCAGCAGCTTACTAGCGGGGTACGAGCAGTACTTC. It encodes CASSLLAGYEQYF.